Listed here are 28 T cell receptor beta chains from one sample, sequenced in a study of T cell responses to AZD1222 COVID-19 vaccine (dated by TCRdb to about 2021). Per the publication, the time point label means: baseline before first vaccination. Libraries were prepared through the immunoSEQ multiplex PCR assay. The source is immuneACCESS, and TCRdb retained only in-frame sequences with V and J called. Part of the clones is not carried over; for the studies checked, unresolved V genes explain less than half of this, and the remainder is unexplained. A total of tens of thousands of clones appear in this sample, 83% of them only once. Together, the top ten hold over 40% of the sample. The sequencing here drew on peripheral blood, taken on day 0 of AZD1222 vaccination. All receptors come from an adult in good health.

V usage is TRBV3-1 (or the pseudogene TRBV3-2) and J usage is TRBJ1-3, with 7 bases identical to TRBD1. Germline V gene sequence: CDR1 LGHDT, CDR2 YNNKEL (reference sequence). The CDR3 sequence is 15 residues long. V was clipped by 1 base and J by 0 bases; unmatched bases: 0. In nucleotides, the CDR3 is TGTGCCAGCAGCCAAGGGGACAGCTCTGGAAACACCATATATTTT. Its translation is CASSQGDSSGNTIYF.

The table lists this clone with a count of one. The chain uses TRBV27 and TRBJ2-5, with 14 bases identical to TRBD2. V shed 1 base and J 9 bases; nucleotides not matched to a gene: 7. The V gene's germline CDR1 is MNHEY and CDR2 SMNVEV (reference sequence). The length of the CDR3 is 16 residues. The CDR3 DNA is TGTGCCAGCAGTTTATGGACTAGCGGGGGGCCGGGCCCCCAGTACTTC. Its protein is CASSLWTSGGPGPQYF.

This clone was seen a handful of times. The chain is built from TRBV18 and TRBJ2-7, with no clear D. The CDR3 has 14 residues. Germline V gene data show CDR1 as KGHSH and CDR2 as LQKENI. V shed 3 bases and J shed 5 bases, with 14 bases lying between them. In nucleotides, the CDR3 is TGTGCCAGCTCACCCCCCGGGTTAAGCAACGAGCAGTACTTC. Translated, it gives CASSPPGLSNEQYF.

This clone is a singleton in its sample. The chain joins TRBV19 to TRBJ1-5, with D perhaps TRBD1 (5 bases). V lost 6 bases, J lost 6 bases, and 18 bases lay in between. The CDR3 is made up of 15 amino acids. Germline V CDR1 and CDR2: LNHDA, SQIVND (reference sequence). In DNA, the CDR3 is TGTGCCAGTAGCCCCGGGGGGGGAAAGAGTCAGCCCCAGCATTTT. Its protein product is CASSPGGGKSQPQHF.

The rearrangement links TRBV7-2 to TRBJ1-4; 9 positions agree with TRBD1. Germline CDR1 reads SGHTA; CDR2 reads FQGNSA. V gave up 5 bases and J gave up 8 bases; unmatched junction bases: 9. This CDR3 region has 15 residues. CDR3 DNA: TGTGCCAGCAGCACCTCCGGGACAGGGTCAGAAAAACTGTTTTTT. Translated: CASSTSGTGSEKLFF.

V and J are TRBV12-5 and TRBJ2-1, with 9 bases matching TRBD2. The junction had 10 bases not matched to a gene; V was cut back by 6 bases and J by 1 base. Per the germline V gene, CDR1 is LGHNT and CDR2 is FRNRAP. There are 17 residues in the CDR3. The CDR3: CASGPGGGGGSYNEQFF. CDR3 DNA: TGTGCTAGTGGCCCTGGGGGCGGGGGGGGGTCCTACAATGAGCAGTTCTTC.

The CDR3 here is CASSYPGLAGVNEQFF. Here the CDR3 DNA reads TGTGCCAGCAGTTACCCCGGACTAGCGGGAGTAAATGAGCAGTTCTTC. V and J are TRBV6-5 and TRBJ2-1; 13 positions match TRBD2. V trimming: 2 bases; J trimming: 7 bases; junction bases outside the gene matches: 5. The CDR3 is 16 residues long. CDR1 and CDR2 (germline): MNHEY, SVGAGI.

The CDR3 bases are TGTGCCAGCAGGTCGGGACAGGAGAATGGCTACACCTTC. This gives the protein CASRSGQENGYTF. The rearrangement links TRBV2 to TRBJ1-2; 8 nucleotides match TRBD1. The V and J ends lost 6 bases and 6 bases, in that order; junction bases with no gene match: 6. This CDR3 region has 13 residues. CDR1 SNHLY and CDR2 FYNNEI come from the germline V gene.

The chain links TRBV9 to TRBJ2-3, with D hard to call. The V gene lost 3 bases and the J gene lost 7 bases, with 24 bases spanning the gap. Germline lookup yields CDR1 SGDLS and CDR2 YYNGEE. The CDR3 consists of 17 residues. CDR3 residues: CASSATGGRTKIYTQYF. The CDR3 DNA reads as TGTGCCAGCAGCGCCACCGGTGGCCGAACCAAAATCTATACGCAGTATTTT.

This clone was counted only a few times. The rearrangement uses TRBV3-1 (or the pseudogene TRBV3-2) and TRBJ2-7; 11 bases fit TRBD2. This CDR3 comprises 16 residues. The J segment lost 3 bases and the V segment lost 0 bases, leaving 4 bases of the junction unmatched. The germline V gene has CDR1 LGHDT and CDR2 YNNKEL (reference sequence). CDR3 bases: TGTGCCAGCAGCCAAGATCTGCTAGCGGGGGGCTACGAGCAGTACTTC. It translates to CASSQDLLAGGYEQYF.

This clone showed up just a few times. The J gene is TRBJ1-3, the V gene TRBV7-2; 7 bases are a match to TRBD1. V lost 0 bases and J lost 2; bases outside the gene matches: 13. The CDR3 runs 19 residues. Per the germline V gene, CDR1 is SGHTA and CDR2 is FQGNSA. This CDR3 is CASSLAEYRGARPGNTIYF. CDR3 in DNA: TGTGCCAGCAGCTTAGCGGAATACAGGGGCGCCAGGCCTGGAAACACCATATATTTT.

The chain recombines TRBV4-1 with TRBJ2-3, with D perhaps TRBD1 (5 bases). V was trimmed by 2 bases and J by 2 bases, leaving 11 bases between them. The CDR3 covers 15 residues. From germline, CDR1 is MGHRA and CDR2 YSYEKL. CDR3 sequence reads: CASSQIQETTDTQYF. The CDR3 DNA sequence: TGCGCCAGCAGCCAAATACAGGAAACCACAGATACGCAGTATTTT.

V usage is TRBV29-1 and J usage is TRBJ2-5; no clear D. Looked up from germline, CDR1 is SQVTM and CDR2 is ANQGSEA. The V end lost 5 bases, the J end lost 5 bases, and 6 bases lay between the germline ends. The length of the CDR3 is 10 residues. CDR3 loop: CSVRMETQYF. CDR3 bases: TGCAGCGTTCGGATGGAGACCCAGTACTTC.

This clone occurred once. The rearrangement links TRBV25-1 to TRBJ1-2; 9 bases align to TRBD1. The CDR3 sequence is 17 residues long. J was trimmed by 1 base and V by 2 bases; bases with no gene match: 8. The V gene's germline CDR1 is MGHDK and CDR2 SYGVNS. The CDR3 here is CASSESGTGRLNYGYTF. CDR3 nucleotide sequence: TGTGCCAGCAGTGAAAGCGGGACAGGGCGACTTAACTATGGCTACACCTTC.

The gene calls are TRBV7-9 and TRBJ1-4, with D unresolved. V lost 1 base and J lost 3, with 6 bases in between. Germline values: CDR1 SEHNR, CDR2 FQNEAQ (reference sequence). This CDR3 is built from 14 residues. The CDR3 sequence is CASSLVLPNEKLFF. CDR3 bases: TGTGCCAGCAGCTTAGTCCTTCCTAATGAAAAACTGTTTTTT.

The V call is TRBV10-2, the J call TRBJ1-4; no clear D gene. The CDR3 spans 13 residues. Germline V lookup: CDR1 WSHSY, CDR2 SAAADI. Between the trimmed V and J ends, which lost 4 bases and 2 bases, there was a span of 5 bases. The CDR3 loop reads CASSAGTNEKLFF. Here the CDR3 DNA reads TGCGCCAGCAGTGCGGGGACTAATGAAAAACTGTTTTTT.

This clone showed up just a few times. A read error may produce the germline difference seen at one junction end. The genes are TRBV30 and TRBJ1-2; possibly TRBD1 for D (5 bases). Germline V gene sequence: CDR1 GTSNPN, CDR2 SVGIG (reference sequence). The CDR3 is 13 residues long. The CDR3 reads CARRTGGPYGYTF. CDR3 nucleotides: TGTGCCCGGAGGACGGGGGGACCCTATGGCTACACCTTC.

V gene TRBV28 combines with J gene TRBJ1-4; TRBD1 matches at 8 bases. Germline CDR1 and CDR2: MDHEN and SYDVKM. The CDR3 is 16 residues long. The ends lost 3 bases at V and 1 base at J; junction bases unmatched: 4. The CDR3, as DNA: TGTGCCAGCAGTTTCAGGGGGCGCGGAACTAATGAAAAACTGTTTTTT. Amino acid sequence: CASSFRGRGTNEKLFF.

This chain links TRBV27 with TRBJ2-1; tentatively, D is TRBD2 (5 bases). The CDR3 sequence is 12 residues long. CDR1 and CDR2 (germline): MNHEY, SMNVEV (reference sequence). Trimming took off 5 bases at V and 10 bases at J, with 12 bases between the two ends. CDR3 bases: TGTGCCAGCAGTCCCCCCGGGGTGGAGCAGTTCTTC. It translates to CASSPPGVEQFF.

V usage is TRBV30 and J usage is TRBJ2-7, with D perhaps matching TRBD1 (5 bases). The CDR3 consists of 12 residues. CDR1 is GTSNPN, CDR2 SVGIG, per germline (reference sequence). V was pared by 7 bases and J by 0 bases, with 10 bases between. The CDR3 nucleotides read TGTGCCTCAGCCCAGGGCTCCTACGAGCAGTACTTC. The encoded protein is CASAQGSYEQYF.

The sample holds one count of this clone. The V and J genes are TRBV6-6 and TRBJ1-2, with D possibly matching TRBD1 (5 bases). The CDR3 totals 13 residues. Trimming stripped 6 bases from V and 2 bases from J, with 10 bases between. Germline loops: CDR1 MNHNY, CDR2 SVGAGI (reference sequence). The CDR3 nucleotides read TGTGCCAGCAGCATGGGACGGAACTATGGCTACACCTTC. This codes for CASSMGRNYGYTF.

V is TRBV6-5 and J is TRBJ2-7, with a weak D call TRBD1 (6 bases). Germline V gene data show CDR1 as MNHEY and CDR2 as SVGAGI. V was pared by 8 bases and J by 4 bases, with 21 bases between. This CDR3 contains 15 residues. DNA of the CDR3: TGTGCCAGCGCAGACCCCCCAGGGGCGCATTACGAGCAGTACTTC. Translation gives CASADPPGAHYEQYF.

This chain joins TRBV4-1 and TRBJ2-7; D is tentatively TRBD1 or TRBD2 (5 bases each). Germline V gene lookup returns CDR1 MGHRA and CDR2 YSYEKL. Trimming shortened V by 2 bases and J by 12 bases, and 14 bases separated the two germline ends. The CDR3 contains 12 residues. CDR3 sequence (DNA): TGCGCCAGCAGCCAACCGGGACCTGGGCTGTACTTC. Amino acid sequence: CASSQPGPGLYF.

The chain uses TRBV7-2 and TRBJ1-2, with D maybe TRBD1 (6 bases). CDR3 length: 13 residues. The germline V gene has CDR1 SGHTA and CDR2 FQGNSA. V dropped 8 bases and J dropped 1 base, with 11 bases sitting between them. The chain's CDR3 is CASGVQGNYGYTF. The CDR3, as DNA: TGTGCCAGCGGGGTACAGGGTAACTATGGCTACACCTTC.

The V call is TRBV28, the J call TRBJ1-4, with D possibly matching TRBD1 (5 bases). CDR3 length: 14 residues. V gave up 0 bases and J gave up 8 bases, with 10 bases separating them. The germline gives CDR1 MDHEN, CDR2 SYDVKM. The CDR3 sequence is CASSLWGVAEKLFF. The CDR3 DNA is TGTGCCAGCAGTTTATGGGGGGTGGCGGAAAAACTGTTTTTT.

The V and J genes are TRBV4-2 and TRBJ2-3; D may correspond to TRBD1 or TRBD2 (5 bases each). Germline values: CDR1 LGHNA, CDR2 YNFKEQ. There are 14 residues in the CDR3. Trimming took off 6 bases at V and 3 bases at J, with 13 bases between the two ends. CDR3 residues: CASRGLGVTDTQYF. The DNA for the CDR3 is TGTGCCAGCAGAGGACTGGGGGTTACAGATACGCAGTATTTT.

The chain uses TRBV7-3 and TRBJ2-1; a weak D match, TRBD2 (6 bases). Deletions cut 5 bases from V and 0 bases from J, with 14 bases between. The germline gives CDR1 SGHTA, CDR2 FQGTGA. This CDR3 is 16 amino acids long. CDR3 DNA: TGTGCCAGCAGCCGACTGGTCGGGAGCTCCTACAATGAGCAGTTCTTC. As protein: CASSRLVGSSYNEQFF.

The rearrangement links TRBV18 to TRBJ2-1; TRBD1 agrees at 9 bases. Germline values: CDR1 KGHSH, CDR2 LQKENI. The CDR3 consists of 16 residues. V was clipped by 0 bases and J by 3 bases; unmatched bases: 3. CDR3: CASSPPTGGDYNEQFF. The CDR3 DNA is TGTGCCAGCTCACCACCGACAGGGGGAGACTACAATGAGCAGTTCTTC.